These 17 T cell receptor beta chains were all obtained from the same sample, sequenced in a study of regulatory T cells in long-lasting Graves disease. Time point here: persistent/refractory GD, antithyroid drugs over 5 years with positive TRAb. There was RNA extracted from PBMCs, and the TCR library was made from it. Sequencing libraries for TCR beta were prepared with iRepertoire HTBI primers and Arm-PCR of CDR3 regions. One entry per CDR3 protein results from TCRdb running MiXCR on the multiplex PCR reads. The repertoire holds some 440,000 distinct CDR3 sequences, roughly 20% seen once, with 7.8% in the top ten. Sequencing used peripheral blood mononuclear cells (PBMCs), obtained when the disease was refractory, from a patient treated with antithyroid drugs. The receptor set was obtained from a female donor with Graves disease.

This clonotype was seen more than once but under ten times. The chain recombines TRBV28 with TRBJ1-5, with 9 positions matching TRBD1. This CDR3 contains 14 residues. Trimming took 6 bases from V and 5 from J; bases not matched to a gene: 5. Germline values: CDR1 MDHEN, CDR2 SYDVKM. The CDR3 is CASSPGTGHQPQHF. For the CDR3, the DNA is TGTGCCAGCAGCCCTGGGACAGGGCATCAGCCCCAGCATTTT.

This clonotype has only a few counts. The gene calls are TRBV6-1 and TRBJ1-1; no definite D call. Per the germline V gene, CDR1 is MNHNS and CDR2 is SASEGT. There are 14 residues in the CDR3. V was clipped by 5 bases and J by 4 bases, with 14 bases between them. This CDR3 is CASSNPFPGTEAFF. DNA for the CDR3: TGTGCCAGCAGTAACCCTTTTCCTGGCACTGAAGCTTTCTTT.

As concerns this clonotype: Germline is not matched at one junction end, which may reflect a read error. The chain carries TRBV15 and TRBJ1-5; no reliable D call. The germline CDR1 and CDR2 sequences are LNHNV and YYDKDF (reference sequence). This CDR3 is 14 amino acids long. The CDR3: CAASPEGSNQPQHF. CDR3 nucleotides: TGTGCCGCCAGCCCGGAGGGTAGCAATCAGCCCCAGCATTTT.

This clonotype was seen many times. CDR3 in DNA: TGTGCCAGCATGGGCTACGGGGAGGGCTACACCTTC. Its protein product is CASMGYGEGYTF. The chain uses TRBV6-1 and TRBJ1-2; D is undetermined. Between the trimmed V and J ends, which lost 7 bases and 8 bases, there was a span of 14 bases. The germline gives CDR1 MNHNS, CDR2 SASEGT. CDR3 size: 12 residues.

This chain uses TRBV20-1 with TRBJ2-5; D call uncertain. The CDR3 sequence is 12 residues long. Per germline, CDR1 DFQATT and CDR2 SNEGSKA (reference sequence). Trimming removed 1 base from V and 5 bases from J, with 8 bases in between. CDR3 loop: CSARAGAETQYF. The CDR3 bases are TGCAGTGCTAGAGCGGGCGCTGAGACCCAGTACTTC.

On this clonotype: A much larger clone sits a single nucleotide away, making a read error possible. The rearrangement joins TRBV10-3 to TRBJ2-7; D is possibly TRBD1 or TRBD2 (5 bases each). The CDR3 is 11 residues long. Germline lookup yields CDR1 ENHRY and CDR2 SYGVKD. This chain's CDR3 is CAISEGHERYF. CDR3 coding DNA: TGTGCCATCAGCGAGGGGCACGAGCGGTACTTC.

This clonotype has only one observation. The junction shows a germline mismatch at one end, possibly a read error. This chain joins TRBV18 and TRBJ2-7; perhaps TRBD1 as D (6 bases). The CDR3 is made up of 13 amino acids. CDR1 KGHSH and CDR2 LQKENI come from the germline V gene. DNA for the CDR3: TGTGCCGGCTCACCTGACAGGCTCTACGAGCAGTACTTC. Translating it yields CAGSPDRLYEQYF.

In this sample, this clonotype turned up many times. The V and J genes are TRBV27 and TRBJ2-7; D perhaps matches TRBD2 (5 bases). V was shortened by 4 bases and J by 0 bases, with 10 bases between the two germline ends. The CDR3 is 14 residues long. Germline lookup yields CDR1 MNHEY and CDR2 SMNVEV (reference sequence). The CDR3 sequence is CASSSIARSYEQYF. In nucleotides, the CDR3 is TGTGCCAGCAGTTCCATAGCGCGCTCCTACGAGCAGTACTTC.

The chain has TRBV7-3 and TRBJ2-1, with TRBD2 identical over 12 bases. The CDR3 is 15 residues long. J lost 8 bases, V lost 5 bases, and 7 bases had no gene match. The V gene's germline CDR1 is SGHTA and CDR2 FQGTGA. CDR3 DNA sequence: TGTGCCAGCAGCCCCTCTAGCGGGAGGGCGGATGAGCAGTTCTTC. Protein sequence: CASSPSSGRADEQFF.

This clonotype was detected ten times or more. In DNA form, the CDR3 reads TGTGCCAGCAGTTACCAATTGCCTAGCGGGAGTAAGGGCACCGGGGAGCTGTTTTTT. Protein product: CASSYQLPSGSKGTGELFF. The chain recombines TRBV6-2 or TRBV6-3 with TRBJ2-2; the match to TRBD2 covers 10 bases. V was clipped by 2 bases and J by 4 bases; unmatched bases: 13. Germline CDR1 MNHEY, CDR2 SVGEGT. This CDR3 contains 19 residues.

This clonotype was seen ten or more times. The chain combines TRBV2 with TRBJ2-2; D possibly corresponds to TRBD1 (5 bases). CDR3 length: 14 residues. Germline-derived CDR1 and CDR2 are SNHLY and FYNNEI. Deletions cut 6 bases from V and 7 bases from J, with 15 bases between. DNA for the CDR3: TGTGCCAGCAGGTCGCCTCATGACAGCGGGGAGCTGTTTTTT. The encoded protein is CASRSPHDSGELFF.

V and J are TRBV27 and TRBJ1-6; TRBD1 matches at 8 bases. Trimming took 6 bases from V and 10 from J; bases not matched to a gene: 8. Germline CDR1 reads MNHEY; CDR2 reads SMNVEV (reference sequence). The CDR3 consists of 14 residues. CDR3 residues: CASRITGGTSPLHF. CDR3 coding DNA: TGTGCCAGCAGAATTACAGGGGGTACCTCACCCCTCCACTTT.

The gene calls are TRBV5-1 and TRBJ2-5, with a tentative D call TRBD2 (6 bases). CDR1 and CDR2 (germline): SGHRS, YFSETQ. V lost 0 bases to trimming and J lost 5 bases, with 14 bases between them. This CDR3 spans 15 amino acids. CDR3 loop: CASSLDTGLGETQYF. The CDR3 nucleotides are TGCGCCAGCAGCTTGGACACGGGACTGGGGGAGACCCAGTACTTC.

The table lists this clonotype with many counts. The rearrangement links TRBV2 to TRBJ2-7; 7 bases are a match to TRBD2. Germline V lookup: CDR1 SNHLY, CDR2 FYNNEI. J lost 1 base, V lost 7 bases, and 4 bases had no gene match. There are 13 residues in the CDR3. CDR3 sequence reads: CASKRAGSYEQYF. CDR3 in DNA: TGTGCCAGCAAACGAGCGGGGTCCTACGAGCAGTACTTC.

This clonotype was observed at least ten times. The CDR3 spells CASRRDRGYEQYF. The DNA of the CDR3 is TGTGCCAGCAGACGGGACAGGGGATACGAGCAGTACTTC. V gene TRBV28 combines with J gene TRBJ2-7, with 10 positions matching TRBD1. The germline gives CDR1 MDHEN, CDR2 SYDVKM. The V segment lost 6 bases and the J segment 4 bases; nucleotides outside the gene matches: 3. The CDR3 loop spans 13 amino acids.

This clonotype has just a few counts. The genes are TRBV20-1 and TRBJ2-7; 8 nucleotides align to TRBD2. V trimming: 6 bases; J trimming: 2 bases; junction bases outside the gene matches: 12. CDR1 is DFQATT, CDR2 SNEGSKA, per germline (reference sequence). The CDR3 covers 15 residues. The CDR3 DNA follows: TGCAGTGCCGCCCCCAGCGGGAGCTTGGCCTACGAGCAGTACTTC. This codes for CSAAPSGSLAYEQYF.

In its sample, this clonotype was seen many times. The chain employs TRBV12-3 or TRBV12-4 and TRBJ2-2; the D gene could be TRBD1 or TRBD2 (5 bases each). V lost 8 bases to trimming and J lost 4 bases, with 11 bases between them. CDR3 size: 13 residues. The CDR3 DNA reads as TGTGCCAGCCTGGGGACGGCCACCGGGGAGCTGTTTTTT. Translated, it gives CASLGTATGELFF.